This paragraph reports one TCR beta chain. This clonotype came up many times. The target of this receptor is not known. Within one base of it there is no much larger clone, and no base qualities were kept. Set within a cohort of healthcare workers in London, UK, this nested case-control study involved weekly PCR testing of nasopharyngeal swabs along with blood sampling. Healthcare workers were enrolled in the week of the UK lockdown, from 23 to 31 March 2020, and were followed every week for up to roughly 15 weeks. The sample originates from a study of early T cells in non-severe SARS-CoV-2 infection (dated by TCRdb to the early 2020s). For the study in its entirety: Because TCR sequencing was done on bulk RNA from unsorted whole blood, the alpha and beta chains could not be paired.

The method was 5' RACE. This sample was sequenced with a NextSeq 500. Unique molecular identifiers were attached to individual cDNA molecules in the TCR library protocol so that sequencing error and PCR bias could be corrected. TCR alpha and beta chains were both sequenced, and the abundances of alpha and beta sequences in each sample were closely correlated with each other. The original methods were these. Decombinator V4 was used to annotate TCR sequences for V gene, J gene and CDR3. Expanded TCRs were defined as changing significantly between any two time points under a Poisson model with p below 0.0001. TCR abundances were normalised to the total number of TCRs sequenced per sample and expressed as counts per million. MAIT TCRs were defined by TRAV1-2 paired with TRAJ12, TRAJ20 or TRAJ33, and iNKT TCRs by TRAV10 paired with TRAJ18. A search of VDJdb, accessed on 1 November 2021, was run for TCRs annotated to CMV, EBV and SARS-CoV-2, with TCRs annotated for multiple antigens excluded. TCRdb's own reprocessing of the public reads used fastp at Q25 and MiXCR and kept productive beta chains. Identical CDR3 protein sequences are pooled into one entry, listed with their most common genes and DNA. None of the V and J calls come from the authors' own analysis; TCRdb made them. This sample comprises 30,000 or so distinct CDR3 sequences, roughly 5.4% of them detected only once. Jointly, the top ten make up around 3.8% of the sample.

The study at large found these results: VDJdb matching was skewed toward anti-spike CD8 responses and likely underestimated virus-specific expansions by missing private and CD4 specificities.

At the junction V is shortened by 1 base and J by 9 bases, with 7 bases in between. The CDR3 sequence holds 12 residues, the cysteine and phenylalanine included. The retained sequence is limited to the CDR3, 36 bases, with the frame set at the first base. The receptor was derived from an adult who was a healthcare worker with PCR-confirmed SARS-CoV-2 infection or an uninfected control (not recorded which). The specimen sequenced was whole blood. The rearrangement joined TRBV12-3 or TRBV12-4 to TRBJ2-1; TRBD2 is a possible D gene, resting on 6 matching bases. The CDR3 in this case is CASSLGSGEQFF. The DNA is TGTGCCAGCAGTTTAGGTAGCGGTGAGCAGTTCTTC.